These T cell receptor beta chains were read from a single sample in a study of shared clonotypes between healthy human individuals. Clones were read by immunoSEQ multiplex PCR, and TCRdb kept only the in-frame ones, dropping some. The sample has roughly 500,000 clones, approximately 81% seen once. Sequencing was done on a sample of PBMCs. The receptors shown here come from a woman in her forties in good health. Some clones in this sample may be carry-over from other donors' samples. CDR3s include the opening cysteine and the closing phenylalanine or tryptophan. D genes are given only for firm matches. Size tells how often a clone was seen (once, few, many) or the class of an expanded clone, and some rows leave it out.

j_gene	abundance	v_gene	d_gene	CDR3aa	CDR3nt
TRBJ2-5	-	TRBV18	-	CASSSYRETQYF	TGTGCCAGCTCATCTTATAGGGAGACCCAGTACTTC
TRBJ2-1	-	TRBV19	TRBD2	CASRGLAGGLNNEQFF	TGTGCCAGTAGGGGACTAGCGGGAGGGCTGAACAATGAGCAGTTCTTC
TRBJ2-7	-	TRBV7-9	TRBD1	CASSFPGTATAQYF	TGTGCCAGCAGCTTCCCCGGGACAGCCACCGCGCAGTACTTC
TRBJ2-7	-	TRBV2	-	CASSDPGTRGVEQYF	TGTGCCAGCAGTGACCCCGGGACCAGGGGTGTCGAGCAGTACTTC
TRBJ2-2	-	TRBV27	-	CASTLRGPRTGELFF	TGTGCCAGCACCCTCCGGGGGCCGAGGACCGGGGAGCTGTTTTTT
TRBJ1-5	-	TRBV7-2	-	CASSQDEGGHQPQHF	TGTGCCAGCAGCCAAGATGAGGGGGGCCATCAGCCCCAGCATTTT
TRBJ2-7	-	TRBV7-3	TRBD1	CASSFEGTGPYEQYF	TGTGCCAGCAGCTTCGAGGGGACAGGTCCCTACGAGCAGTACTTC
TRBJ1-5	-	TRBV28	TRBD1	CASSIYRGTGAQPQHF	TGTGCCAGCAGTATATACAGGGGGACTGGCGCTCAGCCCCAGCATTTT
TRBJ2-1	-	TRBV29-1	TRBD1	CSLSDRVNEQFF	TGCAGCTTATCGGACAGGGTGAATGAGCAGTTCTTC
TRBJ2-2	many	TRBV6-4	-	CASSALNTGELFF	TGTGCCAGCAGTGCCCTAAACACCGGGGAGCTGTTTTTT
TRBJ1-2	-	TRBV28	-	CASSLFGSLGGGYTF	TGTGCCAGCAGTTTATTCGGCAGTTTAGGGGGTGGCTACACCTTC
TRBJ1-1	-	TRBV2	-	CASRHRDPVAEAFF	TGTGCCAGCAGACACAGGGACCCAGTCGCTGAAGCTTTCTTT
TRBJ2-7	-	TRBV4-1	TRBD2	CASSPERGGTHEQYF	TGCGCCAGCAGCCCCGAGCGGGGGGGAACCCACGAGCAGTACTTC
TRBJ1-1	-	TRBV18	-	CASSPPGSKNTEAFF	TGTGCCAGCTCACCACCGGGCAGCAAGAACACTGAAGCTTTCTTT
TRBJ1-2	-	TRBV27	-	CASRGEGRLGGYTF	TGTGCCAGCAGAGGGGAGGGGAGGCTAGGTGGCTACACCTTC
TRBJ1-5	-	TRBV30	-	CAWSVSQNNQPQHF	TGTGCCTGGAGTGTATCACAGAACAATCAGCCCCAGCATTTT
TRBJ2-5	-	TRBV7-2	-	CASSLDRLSQYF	TGTGCCAGCAGCTTAGACCGGTTGTCCCAGTACTTC
TRBJ1-3	once	TRBV9	TRBD1	CASSPRQGPGNTIYF	TGTGCCAGCAGCCCACGACAGGGACCCGGAAACACCATATATTTT
TRBJ1-3	few	TRBV28	TRBD1	CASSSIGQGLFGNTIYF	TGTGCCAGCAGTAGCATAGGACAGGGTTTATTTGGAAACACCATATATTTT
TRBJ2-7	-	TRBV4-1	TRBD2	CASSQELAGWYEQYF	TGCGCCAGCAGCCAAGAACTAGCGGGATGGTACGAGCAGTACTTC
TRBJ2-7	-	TRBV19	TRBD2	CASRAGGVYEQYF	TGTGCCAGTAGAGCGGGGGGCGTCTACGAGCAGTACTTC
TRBJ2-1	-	TRBV5-6	-	CASSLVGRLEQFF	TGTGCCAGCAGCTTGGTCGGCAGGCTTGAGCAGTTCTTC
TRBJ1-2	few	TRBV30	-	CAWRRGGYTF	TGTGCCTGGAGGAGAGGTGGCTACACCTTC